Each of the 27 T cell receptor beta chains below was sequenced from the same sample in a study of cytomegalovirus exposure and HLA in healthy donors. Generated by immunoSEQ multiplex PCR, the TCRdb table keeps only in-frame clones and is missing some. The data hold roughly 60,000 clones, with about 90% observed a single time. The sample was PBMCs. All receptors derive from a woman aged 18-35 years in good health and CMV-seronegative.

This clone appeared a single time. CDR3 in amino acids: CAWSGGRESYGNQPQHF. The CDR3 bases are TGTGCCTGGAGTGGCGGCAGGGAATCTTACGGCAATCAGCCCCAGCATTTT. The rearrangement uses TRBV30 and TRBJ1-5; D may be TRBD1 (5 bases). V was shortened by 1 base and J by 2 bases, with 18 bases between the two germline ends. CDR1 is GTSNPN, CDR2 SVGIG, per germline (reference sequence). This CDR3 is built from 17 residues.

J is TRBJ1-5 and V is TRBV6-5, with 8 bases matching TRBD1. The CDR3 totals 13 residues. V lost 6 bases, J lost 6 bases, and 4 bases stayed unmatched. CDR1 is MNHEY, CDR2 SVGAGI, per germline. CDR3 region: CASRPDRGQPQHF. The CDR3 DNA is TGTGCCAGCAGACCCGACAGGGGTCAGCCCCAGCATTTT.

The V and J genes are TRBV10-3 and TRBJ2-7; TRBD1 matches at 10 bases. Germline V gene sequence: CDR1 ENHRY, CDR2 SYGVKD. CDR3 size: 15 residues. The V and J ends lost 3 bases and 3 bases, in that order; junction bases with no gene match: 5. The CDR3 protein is CAISEEGQGFYEQYF. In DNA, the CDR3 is TGTGCCATCAGTGAAGAGGGACAGGGGTTCTACGAGCAGTACTTC.

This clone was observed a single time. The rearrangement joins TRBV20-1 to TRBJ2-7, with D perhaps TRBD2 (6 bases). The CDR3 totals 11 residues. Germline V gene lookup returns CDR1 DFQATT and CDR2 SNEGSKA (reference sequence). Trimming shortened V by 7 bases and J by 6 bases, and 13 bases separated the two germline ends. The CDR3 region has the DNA TGCAGTGTCGAATGGGGAGGCGAGCAGTACTTC. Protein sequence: CSVEWGGEQYF.

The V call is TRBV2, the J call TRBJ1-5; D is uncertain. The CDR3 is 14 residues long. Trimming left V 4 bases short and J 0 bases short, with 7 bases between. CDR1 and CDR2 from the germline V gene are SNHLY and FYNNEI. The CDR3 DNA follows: TGTGCCAGCAGTGTACTAACTAGCAATCAGCCCCAGCATTTT. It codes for CASSVLTSNQPQHF.

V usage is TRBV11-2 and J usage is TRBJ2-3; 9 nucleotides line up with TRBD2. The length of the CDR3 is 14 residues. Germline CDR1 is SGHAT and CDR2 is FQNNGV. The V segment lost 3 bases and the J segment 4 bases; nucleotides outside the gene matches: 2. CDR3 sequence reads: CASSLGGRADTQYF. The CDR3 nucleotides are TGTGCCAGCAGCTTGGGCGGGAGGGCAGATACGCAGTATTTT. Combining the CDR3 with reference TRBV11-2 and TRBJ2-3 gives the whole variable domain EAGVAQSPRYKIIEKRQSVAFWCNPISGHATLYWYQQILGQGPKLLIQFQNNGVVDDSQLPKDRFSAERLKGVDSTLKIQPAKLEDSAVYLCASSLGGRADTQYFGPGTRLTVL.

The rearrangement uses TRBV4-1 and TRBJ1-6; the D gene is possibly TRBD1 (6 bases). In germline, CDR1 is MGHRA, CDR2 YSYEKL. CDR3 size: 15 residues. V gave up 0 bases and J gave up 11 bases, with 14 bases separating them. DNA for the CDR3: TGCGCCAGCAGCCAAGATAGGATCAGGGGAACACCCCTCCACTTT. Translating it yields CASSQDRIRGTPLHF.

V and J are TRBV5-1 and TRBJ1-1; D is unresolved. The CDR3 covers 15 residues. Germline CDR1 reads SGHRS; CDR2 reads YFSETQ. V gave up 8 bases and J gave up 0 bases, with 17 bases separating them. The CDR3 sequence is CASNTASTMNTEAFF. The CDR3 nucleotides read TGCGCCAGTAATACAGCCAGTACAATGAACACTGAAGCTTTCTTT. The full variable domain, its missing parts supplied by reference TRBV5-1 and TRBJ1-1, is KAGVTQTPRYLIKTRGQQVTLSCSPISGHRSVSWYQQTPGQGLQFLFEYFSETQRNKGNFPGRFSGRQFSNSRSEMNVSTLELGDSALYLCASNTASTMNTEAFFGQGTRLTVV.

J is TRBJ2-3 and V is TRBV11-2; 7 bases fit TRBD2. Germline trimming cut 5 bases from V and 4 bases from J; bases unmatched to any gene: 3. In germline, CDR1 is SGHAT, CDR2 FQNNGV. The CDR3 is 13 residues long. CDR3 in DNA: TGTGCCAGCAGCCCCGCGGGGGCAGATACGCAGTATTTT. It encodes CASSPAGADTQYF.

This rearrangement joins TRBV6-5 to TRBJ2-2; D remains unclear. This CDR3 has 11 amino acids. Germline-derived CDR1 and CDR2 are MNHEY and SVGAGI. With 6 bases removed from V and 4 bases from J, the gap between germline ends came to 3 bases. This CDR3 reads CASSITGELFF. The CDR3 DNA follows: TGTGCCAGCAGCATCACCGGGGAGCTGTTTTTT.

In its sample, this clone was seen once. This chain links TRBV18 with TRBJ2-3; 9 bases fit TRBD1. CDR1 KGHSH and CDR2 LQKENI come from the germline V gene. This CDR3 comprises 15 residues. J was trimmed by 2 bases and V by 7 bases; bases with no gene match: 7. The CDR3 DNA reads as TGTGCCAGCTTCCGGACAGGGGACCCCACAGATACGCAGTATTTT. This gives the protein CASFRTGDPTDTQYF.

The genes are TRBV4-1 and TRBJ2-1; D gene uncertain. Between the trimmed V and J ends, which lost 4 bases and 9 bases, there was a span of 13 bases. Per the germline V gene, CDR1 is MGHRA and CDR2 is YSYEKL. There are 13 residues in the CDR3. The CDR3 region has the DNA TGCGCCAGCAGCCTCCGGGTCGAAATTGAGCAGTTCTTC. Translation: CASSLRVEIEQFF.

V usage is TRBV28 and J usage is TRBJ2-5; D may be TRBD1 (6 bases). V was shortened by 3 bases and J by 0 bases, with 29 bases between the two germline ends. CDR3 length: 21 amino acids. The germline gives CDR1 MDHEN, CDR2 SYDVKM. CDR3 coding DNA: TGTGCCAGCAGTTTCGGGCCCCTCGGCACACAGGGCACGCTTTACCAAGAGACCCAGTACTTC. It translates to CASSFGPLGTQGTLYQETQYF.

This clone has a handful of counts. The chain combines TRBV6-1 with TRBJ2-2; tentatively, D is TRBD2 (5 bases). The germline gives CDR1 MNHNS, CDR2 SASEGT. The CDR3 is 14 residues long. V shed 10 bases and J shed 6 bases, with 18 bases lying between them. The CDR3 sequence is CATVVALEAGELFF. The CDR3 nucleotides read TGTGCCACCGTGGTAGCGCTTGAGGCCGGGGAGCTGTTTTTT.

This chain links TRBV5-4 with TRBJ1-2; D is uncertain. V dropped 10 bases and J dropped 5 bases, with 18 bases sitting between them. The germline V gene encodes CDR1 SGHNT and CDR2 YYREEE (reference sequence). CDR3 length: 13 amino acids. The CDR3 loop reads CALIRSGRYGYTF. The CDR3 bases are TGTGCCCTCATCCGGTCCGGGAGGTATGGCTACACCTTC.

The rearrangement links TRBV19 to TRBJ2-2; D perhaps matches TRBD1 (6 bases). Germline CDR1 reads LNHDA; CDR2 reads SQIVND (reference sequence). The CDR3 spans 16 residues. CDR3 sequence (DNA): TGTGCAGCCGGAAGTAGCACGGACAGTCACACCGGGGAGCTGTTTTTT. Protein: CAAGSSTDSHTGELFF.

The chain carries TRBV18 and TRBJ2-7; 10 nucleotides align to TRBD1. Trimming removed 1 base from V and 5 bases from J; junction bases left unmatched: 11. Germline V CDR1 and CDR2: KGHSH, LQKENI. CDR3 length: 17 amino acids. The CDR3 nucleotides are TGTGCCAGCTCACCACGATGGTCCGGGACAGGGGTTGACGAGCAGTACTTC. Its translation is CASSPRWSGTGVDEQYF. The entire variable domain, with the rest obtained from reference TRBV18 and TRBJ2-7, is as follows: NAGVMQNPRHLVRRRGQEARLRCSPMKGHSHVYWYRQLPEEGLKFMVYLQKENIIDESGMPKERFSAEFPKEGPSILRIQQVVRGDSAAYFCASSPRWSGTGVDEQYFGPGTRLTVT.

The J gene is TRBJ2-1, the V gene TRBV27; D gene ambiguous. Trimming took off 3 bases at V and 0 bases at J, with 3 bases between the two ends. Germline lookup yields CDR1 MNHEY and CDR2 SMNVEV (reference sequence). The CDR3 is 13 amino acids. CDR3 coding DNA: TGTGCCAGCAGTTTCAGCTCCTACAATGAGCAGTTCTTC. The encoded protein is CASSFSSYNEQFF.

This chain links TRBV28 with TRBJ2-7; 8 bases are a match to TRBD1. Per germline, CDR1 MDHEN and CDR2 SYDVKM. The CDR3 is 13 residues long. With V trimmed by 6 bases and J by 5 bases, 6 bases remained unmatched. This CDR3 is CASSHQGAHEQYF. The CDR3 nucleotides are TGTGCCAGCAGCCACCAGGGGGCGCACGAGCAGTACTTC.

The CDR3 here is CASSQSTSGGQSTQYF. The CDR3 coding sequence is TGTGCCAGCAGCCAGAGTACTAGCGGGGGGCAGAGTACGCAGTATTTT. The rearrangement links TRBV11-2 to TRBJ2-3, with 12 bases matching TRBD2. V was clipped by 5 bases and J by 8 bases; unmatched bases: 11. This CDR3 spans 16 amino acids. Germline CDR1 is SGHAT and CDR2 is FQNNGV.

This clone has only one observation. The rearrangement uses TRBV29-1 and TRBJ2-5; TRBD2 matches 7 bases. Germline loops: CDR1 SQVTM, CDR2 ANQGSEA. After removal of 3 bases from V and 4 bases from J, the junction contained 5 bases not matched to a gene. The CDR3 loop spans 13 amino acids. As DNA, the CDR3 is TGCAGCGTTGAGAAGGTAGCGGGAGAGACCCAGTACTTC. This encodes CSVEKVAGETQYF.

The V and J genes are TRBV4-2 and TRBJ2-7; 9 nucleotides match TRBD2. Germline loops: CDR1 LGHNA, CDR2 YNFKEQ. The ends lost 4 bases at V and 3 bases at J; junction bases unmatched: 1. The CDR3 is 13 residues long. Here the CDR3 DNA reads TGTGCCAGCAGCCCGACTAGCGGCTACGAGCAGTACTTC. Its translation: CASSPTSGYEQYF.

CDR3 DNA: TGTGCCAGCAGTTCCCGGACTAGCGGGAGAACAGATACGCAGTATTTT. Translation: CASSSRTSGRTDTQYF. V gene TRBV27 combines with J gene TRBJ2-3; TRBD2 aligns across 13 bases. CDR1 is MNHEY and CDR2 is SMNVEV in the germline V gene (reference sequence). The CDR3 sequence is 16 residues long. Losses at the gene ends were 4 bases for V and 3 bases for J; bases not matched to a gene: 4.

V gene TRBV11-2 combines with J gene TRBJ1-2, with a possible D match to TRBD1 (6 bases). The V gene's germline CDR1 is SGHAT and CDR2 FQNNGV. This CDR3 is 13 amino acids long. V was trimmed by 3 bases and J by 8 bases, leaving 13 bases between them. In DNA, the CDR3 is TGTGCCAGCAGCTTGGGCCCAGACAGGGGCTACACCTTC. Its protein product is CASSLGPDRGYTF.

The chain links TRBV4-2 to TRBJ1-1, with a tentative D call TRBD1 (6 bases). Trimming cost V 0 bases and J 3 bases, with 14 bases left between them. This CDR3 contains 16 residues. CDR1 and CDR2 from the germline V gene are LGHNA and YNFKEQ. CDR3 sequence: CASSQEPTGGYTEAFF. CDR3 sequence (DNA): TGTGCCAGCAGCCAAGAGCCGACAGGTGGGTACACTGAAGCTTTCTTT.

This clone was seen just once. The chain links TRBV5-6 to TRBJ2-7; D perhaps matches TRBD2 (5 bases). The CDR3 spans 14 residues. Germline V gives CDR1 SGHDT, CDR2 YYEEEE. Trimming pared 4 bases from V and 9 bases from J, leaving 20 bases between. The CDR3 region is CASSPRLARAGQYF. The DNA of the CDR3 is TGTGCCAGCAGCCCGAGGCTGGCCCGGGCGGGGCAGTACTTC.

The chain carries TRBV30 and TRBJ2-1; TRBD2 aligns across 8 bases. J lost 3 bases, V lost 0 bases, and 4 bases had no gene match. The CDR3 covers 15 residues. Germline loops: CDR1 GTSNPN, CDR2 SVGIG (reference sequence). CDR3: CAWSVLAGGYNEQFF. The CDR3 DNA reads TGTGCCTGGAGTGTTCTAGCGGGCGGCTACAATGAGCAGTTCTTC.